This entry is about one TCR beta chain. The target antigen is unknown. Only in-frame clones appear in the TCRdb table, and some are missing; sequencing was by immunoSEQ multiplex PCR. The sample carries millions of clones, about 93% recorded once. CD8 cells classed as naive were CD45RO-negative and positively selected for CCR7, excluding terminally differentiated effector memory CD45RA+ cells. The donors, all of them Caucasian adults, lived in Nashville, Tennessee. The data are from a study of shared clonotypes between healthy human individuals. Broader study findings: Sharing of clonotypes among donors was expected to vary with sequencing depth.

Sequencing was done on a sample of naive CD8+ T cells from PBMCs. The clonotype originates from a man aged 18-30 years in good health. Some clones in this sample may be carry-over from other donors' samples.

The CDR3 nucleotides are TGTGCCAGCAGTGAAAAGTGGCGGGGATACGACGGCACAGATACGCAGTATTTT. Residues: CASSEKWRGYDGTDTQYF. This chain uses TRBV6-1 with TRBJ2-3; perhaps TRBD2 as D (6 bases). Germline CDR1 reads MNHNS; CDR2 reads SASEGT. The CDR3 is made up of 18 amino acids. Trimming shortened V by 2 bases and J by 1 base, and 19 bases separated the two germline ends.